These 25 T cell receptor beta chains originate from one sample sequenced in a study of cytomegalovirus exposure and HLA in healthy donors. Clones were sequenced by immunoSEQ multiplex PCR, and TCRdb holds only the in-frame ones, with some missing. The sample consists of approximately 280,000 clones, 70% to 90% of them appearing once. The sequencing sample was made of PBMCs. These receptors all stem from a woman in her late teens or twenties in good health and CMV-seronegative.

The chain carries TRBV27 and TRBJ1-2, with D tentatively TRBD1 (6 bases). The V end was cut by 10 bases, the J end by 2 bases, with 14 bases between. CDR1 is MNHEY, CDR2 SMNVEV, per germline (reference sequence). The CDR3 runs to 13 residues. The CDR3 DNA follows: TGTGCCACCAGGGACACCGCGAACTATGGCTACACCTTC. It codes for CATRDTANYGYTF.

CDR3 loop: CASITSEGISGANVLTF. CDR3 nucleotide sequence: TGTGCCAGCATCACGAGTGAGGGCATCTCTGGGGCCAACGTCCTGACTTTC. The genes are TRBV11-2 and TRBJ2-6; D perhaps matches TRBD2 (5 bases). In germline, CDR1 is SGHAT, CDR2 FQNNGV. V was clipped by 7 bases and J by 0 bases, with 16 bases between them. The CDR3 consists of 17 residues.

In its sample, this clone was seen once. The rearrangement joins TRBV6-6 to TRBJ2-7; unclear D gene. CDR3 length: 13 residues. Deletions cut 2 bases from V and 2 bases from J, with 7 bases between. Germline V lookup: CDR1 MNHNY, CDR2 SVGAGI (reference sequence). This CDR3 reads CASSYATTYEQYF. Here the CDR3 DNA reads TGTGCCAGCAGTTACGCGACAACCTACGAGCAGTACTTC.

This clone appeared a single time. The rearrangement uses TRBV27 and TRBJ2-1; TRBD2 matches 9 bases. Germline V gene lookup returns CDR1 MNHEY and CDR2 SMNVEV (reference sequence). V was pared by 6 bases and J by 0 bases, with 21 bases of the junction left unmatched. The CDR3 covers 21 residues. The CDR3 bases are TGTGCCAGCAGCCACGGGTTCGGCGGGAGGGGGGTTTTAAGCTCCTACAATGAGCAGTTCTTC. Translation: CASSHGFGGRGVLSSYNEQFF.

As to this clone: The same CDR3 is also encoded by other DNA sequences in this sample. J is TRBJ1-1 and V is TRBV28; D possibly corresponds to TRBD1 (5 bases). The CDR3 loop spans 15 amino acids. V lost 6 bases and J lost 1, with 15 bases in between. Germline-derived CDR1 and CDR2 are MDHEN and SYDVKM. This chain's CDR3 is CASSPLGQANTEAFF. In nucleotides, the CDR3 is TGTGCCAGCAGCCCCTTGGGGCAGGCGAACACTGAAGCTTTCTTT.

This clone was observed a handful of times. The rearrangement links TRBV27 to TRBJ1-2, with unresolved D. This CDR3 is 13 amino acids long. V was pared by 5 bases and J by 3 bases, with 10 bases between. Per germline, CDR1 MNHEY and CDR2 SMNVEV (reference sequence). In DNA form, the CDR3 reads TGTGCCAGCAGTCCGACTGGGTACTATGGCTACACCTTC. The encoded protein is CASSPTGYYGYTF.

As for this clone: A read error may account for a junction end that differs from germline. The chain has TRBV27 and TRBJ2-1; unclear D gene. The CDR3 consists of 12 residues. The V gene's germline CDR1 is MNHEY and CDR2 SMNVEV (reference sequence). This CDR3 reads CATSESIGEQFF. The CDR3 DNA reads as TGTGCCACCAGTGAGAGTATCGGTGAGCAGTTCTTC.

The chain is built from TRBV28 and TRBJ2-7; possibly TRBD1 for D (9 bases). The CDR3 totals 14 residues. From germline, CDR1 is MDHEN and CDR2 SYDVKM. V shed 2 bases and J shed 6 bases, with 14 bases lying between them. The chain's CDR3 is CASSLGTGTSEQYF. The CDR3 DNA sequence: TGTGCCAGCAGTTTAGGGACAGGGACTAGCGAGCAGTACTTC.

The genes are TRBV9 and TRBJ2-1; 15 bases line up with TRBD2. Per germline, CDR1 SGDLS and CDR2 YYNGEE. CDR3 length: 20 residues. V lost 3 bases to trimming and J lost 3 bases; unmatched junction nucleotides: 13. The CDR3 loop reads CASSDTGTSGRRFVYNEQFF. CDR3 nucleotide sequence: TGTGCCAGCAGCGACACTGGGACTAGCGGGAGGAGGTTCGTCTACAATGAGCAGTTCTTC.

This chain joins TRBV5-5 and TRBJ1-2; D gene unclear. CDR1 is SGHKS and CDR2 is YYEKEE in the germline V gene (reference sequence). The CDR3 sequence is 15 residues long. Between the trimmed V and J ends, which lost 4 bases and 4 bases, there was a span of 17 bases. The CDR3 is CASSDPGEVAYGYTF. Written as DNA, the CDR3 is TGTGCCAGCAGCGATCCCGGTGAGGTCGCCTATGGCTACACCTTC.

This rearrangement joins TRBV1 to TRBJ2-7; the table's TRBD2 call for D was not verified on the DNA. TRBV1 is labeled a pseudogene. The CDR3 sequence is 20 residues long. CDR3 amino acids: CTSSQVGGQWTSGRDYEQYF. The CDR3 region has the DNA TGCACCAGCAGCCAAGTTGGGGGACAGTGGACTAGCGGGAGGGACTACGAGCAGTACTTC.

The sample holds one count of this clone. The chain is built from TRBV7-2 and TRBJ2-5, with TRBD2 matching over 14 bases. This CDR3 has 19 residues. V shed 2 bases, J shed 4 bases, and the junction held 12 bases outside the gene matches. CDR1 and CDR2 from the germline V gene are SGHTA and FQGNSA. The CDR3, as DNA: TGTGCCAGCAGCTTAAATCCCGGACTAGCGGGAGGCCAGGGAGAGACCCAGTACTTC. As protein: CASSLNPGLAGGQGETQYF.

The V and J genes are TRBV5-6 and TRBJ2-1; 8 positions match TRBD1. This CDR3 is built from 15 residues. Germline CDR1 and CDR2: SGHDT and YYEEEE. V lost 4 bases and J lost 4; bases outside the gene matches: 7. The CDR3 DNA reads TGTGCCAGCAGCCGACAGGGGCAAAAATACAATGAGCAGTTCTTC. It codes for CASSRQGQKYNEQFF.

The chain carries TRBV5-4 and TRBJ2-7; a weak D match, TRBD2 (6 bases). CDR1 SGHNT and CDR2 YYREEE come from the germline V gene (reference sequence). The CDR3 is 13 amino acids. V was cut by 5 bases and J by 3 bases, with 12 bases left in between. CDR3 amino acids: CASSRDFFYEQYF. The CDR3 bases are TGTGCCAGCAGTCGGGACTTCTTCTACGAGCAGTACTTC.

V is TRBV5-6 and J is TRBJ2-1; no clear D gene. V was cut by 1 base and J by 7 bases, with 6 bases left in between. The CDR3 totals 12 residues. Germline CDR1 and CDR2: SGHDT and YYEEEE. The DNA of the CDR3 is TGTGCCAGCAGCTTGTGGCAGAATGAGCAGTTCTTC. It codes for CASSLWQNEQFF.

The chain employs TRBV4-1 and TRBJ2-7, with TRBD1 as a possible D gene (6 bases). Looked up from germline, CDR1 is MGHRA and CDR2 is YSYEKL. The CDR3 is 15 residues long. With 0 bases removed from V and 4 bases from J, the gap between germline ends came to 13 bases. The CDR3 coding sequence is TGCGCCAGCAGCCAAGAGGGGGCTAGTCGGTACGAGCAGTACTTC. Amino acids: CASSQEGASRYEQYF.

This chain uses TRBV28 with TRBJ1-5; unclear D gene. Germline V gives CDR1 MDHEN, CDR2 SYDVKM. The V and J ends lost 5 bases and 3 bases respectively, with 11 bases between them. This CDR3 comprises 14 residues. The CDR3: CASSEGGINQPQHF. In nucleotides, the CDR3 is TGTGCCAGCAGTGAGGGCGGGATCAATCAGCCCCAGCATTTT. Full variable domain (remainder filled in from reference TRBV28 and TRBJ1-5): DVKVTQSSRYLVKRTGEKVFLECVQDMDHENMFWYRQDPGLGLRLIYFSYDVKMKEKGDIPEGYSVSREKKERFSLILESASTNQTSMYLCASSEGGINQPQHFGDGTRLSIL.

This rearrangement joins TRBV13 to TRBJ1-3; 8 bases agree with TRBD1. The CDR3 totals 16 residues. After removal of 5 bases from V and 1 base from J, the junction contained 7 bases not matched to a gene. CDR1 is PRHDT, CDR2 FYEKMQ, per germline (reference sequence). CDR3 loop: CASSLPGGASGNTIYF. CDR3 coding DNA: TGTGCCAGCAGCCTACCAGGGGGCGCTTCTGGAAACACCATATATTTT.

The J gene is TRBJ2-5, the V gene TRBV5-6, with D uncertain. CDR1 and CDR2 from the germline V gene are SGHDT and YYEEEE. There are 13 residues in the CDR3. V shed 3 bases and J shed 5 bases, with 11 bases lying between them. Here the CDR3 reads CASSYFDRETQYF. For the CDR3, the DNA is TGTGCCAGCAGCTATTTTGATCGGGAGACCCAGTACTTC.

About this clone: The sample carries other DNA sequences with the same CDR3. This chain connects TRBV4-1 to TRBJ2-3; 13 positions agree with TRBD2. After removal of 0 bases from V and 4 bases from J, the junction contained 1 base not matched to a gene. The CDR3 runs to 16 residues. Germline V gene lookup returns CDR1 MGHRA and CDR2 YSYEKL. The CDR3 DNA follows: TGCGCCAGCAGCCAAGAAGGACTAGCGGGAGCAGATACGCAGTATTTT. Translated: CASSQEGLAGADTQYF.

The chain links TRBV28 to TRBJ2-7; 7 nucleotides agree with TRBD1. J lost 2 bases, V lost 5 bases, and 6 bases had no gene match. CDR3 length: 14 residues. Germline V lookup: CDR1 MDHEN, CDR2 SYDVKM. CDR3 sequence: CASSQGVGPYEQYF. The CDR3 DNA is TGTGCCAGCAGTCAGGGGGTTGGTCCCTACGAGCAGTACTTC.

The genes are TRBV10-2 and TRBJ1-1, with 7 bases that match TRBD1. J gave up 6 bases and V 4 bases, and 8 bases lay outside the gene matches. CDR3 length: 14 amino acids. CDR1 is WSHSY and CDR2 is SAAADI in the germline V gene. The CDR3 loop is CASSATGVPSEAFF. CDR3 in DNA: TGCGCCAGCAGTGCTACAGGGGTCCCCTCTGAAGCTTTCTTT.

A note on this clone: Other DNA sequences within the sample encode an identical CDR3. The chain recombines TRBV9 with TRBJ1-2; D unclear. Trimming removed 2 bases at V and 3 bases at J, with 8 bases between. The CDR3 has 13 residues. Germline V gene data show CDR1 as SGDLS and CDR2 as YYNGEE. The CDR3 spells CASSVGGDYGYTF. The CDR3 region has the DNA TGTGCCAGCAGCGTGGGCGGGGACTATGGCTACACCTTC.

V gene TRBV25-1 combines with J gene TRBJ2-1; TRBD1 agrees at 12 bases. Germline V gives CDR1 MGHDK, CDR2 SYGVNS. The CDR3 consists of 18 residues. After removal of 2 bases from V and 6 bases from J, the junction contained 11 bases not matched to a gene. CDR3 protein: CASSEGGRDRGRVNEQFF. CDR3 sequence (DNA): TGTGCCAGCAGTGAAGGGGGGCGGGACAGGGGGCGAGTCAATGAGCAGTTCTTC.

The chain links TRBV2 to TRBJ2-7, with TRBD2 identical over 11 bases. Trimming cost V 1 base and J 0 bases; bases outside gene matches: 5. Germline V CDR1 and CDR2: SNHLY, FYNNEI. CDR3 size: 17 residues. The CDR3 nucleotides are TGTGCCAGCAGTGAAGTATTCACTAGCGGGAGCTCCTACGAGCAGTACTTC. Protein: CASSEVFTSGSSYEQYF.